These 17 T cell receptor beta chains share one sample of origin, sequenced in a study of neurological immune-mediated disorders. TCRdb used MiXCR to reprocess the 5' RACE reads, holding one entry per CDR3 protein. The sample includes some 77,000 distinct CDR3 sequences, approximately 10% of them seen just once. Input material: PBMCs. These receptors were collected from a man aged 45-65 years in good health.

Ten or more counts support this clonotype. The chain joins TRBV29-1 to TRBJ2-5; 7 bases are shared with TRBD1. The germline V gene encodes CDR1 SQVTM and CDR2 ANQGSEA. V lost 8 bases and J lost 4; bases outside the gene matches: 10. The CDR3 is made up of 13 amino acids. CDR3 region: CSSYRGSVETQYF. DNA of the CDR3: TGCAGCTCGTACAGGGGAAGCGTAGAGACCCAGTACTTC. Using reference TRBV29-1 and TRBJ2-5 for the parts outside the CDR3, the full variable domain is SAVISQKPSRDICQRGTSLTIQCQVDSQVTMMFWYRQQPGQSLTLIATANQGSEATYESGFVIDKFPISRPNLTFSTLTVSNMSPEDSSIYLCSSYRGSVETQYFGPGTRLLVL.

The gene calls are TRBV7-3 and TRBJ1-1; D is perhaps TRBD1 (6 bases). The germline V and J ends were trimmed by 6 bases and 0 bases, with 17 bases remaining between them. The CDR3 has 16 residues. Germline V gene lookup returns CDR1 SGHTA and CDR2 FQGTGA. In DNA, the CDR3 is TGTGCCAGCAGGTCTCGGACGACAGGCTTGAACACTGAAGCTTTCTTT. Its protein product is CASRSRTTGLNTEAFF. The full variable domain, with the rest looked up from reference TRBV7-3 and TRBJ1-1, is GAGVSQTPSNKVTEKGKYVELRCDPISGHTALYWYRQSLGQGPEFLIYFQGTGAADDSGLPNDRFFAVRPEGSVSTLKIQRTERGDSAVYLCASRSRTTGLNTEAFFGQGTRLTVV.

This clonotype has ten or more counts. The rearrangement links TRBV20-1 to TRBJ2-5; either TRBD1 or TRBD2 may fit D (5 bases each). CDR3 length equals 12 residues. The V and J ends lost 3 bases and 2 bases respectively, with 7 bases between them. The germline CDR1 and CDR2 sequences are DFQATT and SNEGSKA (reference sequence). Written as DNA, the CDR3 is TGCAGTGCTAGGGGACGACAAGAGACCCAGTACTTC. It translates to CSARGRQETQYF.

This clonotype was detected ten times or more. The chain couples TRBV27 to TRBJ1-5; 9 nucleotides align to TRBD1. Germline assignment: CDR1 MNHEY and CDR2 SMNVEV (reference sequence). V trimming: 2 bases; J trimming: 4 bases; junction bases outside the gene matches: 3. CDR3 length: 15 residues. The CDR3 is CASSLMGQGNQPQHF. For the CDR3, the DNA is TGTGCCAGCAGTTTAATGGGACAGGGAAATCAGCCCCAGCATTTT.

This clonotype occurred many times. V usage is TRBV5-1 and J usage is TRBJ1-5; D is unresolved. The ends were cut back, 4 bases at V and 0 bases at J, with 11 bases in the middle. This CDR3 has 15 residues. CDR1 is SGHRS, CDR2 YFSETQ, per germline. The CDR3 coding sequence is TGCGCCAGCAGCATCGGACCGGGTAGCAATCAGCCCCAGCATTTT. The encoded protein is CASSIGPGSNQPQHF.

Many counts were recorded for this clonotype. This chain connects TRBV7-2 to TRBJ2-2; 7 positions agree with TRBD1. The CDR3 is 15 residues long. Germline V gene sequence: CDR1 SGHTA, CDR2 FQGNSA. With 4 bases clipped from V and 6 bases from J, the junction kept 8 bases outside the gene matches. The CDR3 coding sequence is TGTGCCAGCAGCTCTGAGTCGGGGACAGCCGGGGAGCTGTTTTTT. It is translated as CASSSESGTAGELFF.

This clonotype has at least ten counts. Compared with germline, one end of the junction differs, possibly owing to a read error. This chain uses TRBV12-3 or TRBV12-4 with TRBJ2-2; TRBD1 agrees at 7 bases. The CDR3 is 16 residues long. CDR3 region: CASSSSTGWGTGEPFF. The DNA of the CDR3 is TGTGCCAGCAGTTCCTCGACAGGGTGGGGCACCGGGGAGCCGTTTTTT.

This clonotype was recorded many times. In DNA form, the CDR3 reads TGTGCCAGCACCGCCGCAGGGTGGAATAATTCACCCCTCCACTTT. Residues: CASTAAGWNNSPLHF. This chain uses TRBV6-1 with TRBJ1-6, with D possibly TRBD1 on 5 matching bases. Germline loops: CDR1 MNHNS, CDR2 SASEGT. V dropped 7 bases and J dropped 5 bases, with 15 bases sitting between them. The CDR3 is 15 amino acids.

This clonotype occurred many times. The V call is TRBV20-1, the J call TRBJ2-7; D call uncertain. V gave up 3 bases and J gave up 0 bases, with 6 bases separating them. The germline V gene has CDR1 DFQATT and CDR2 SNEGSKA (reference sequence). CDR3 length equals 12 residues. CDR3 amino acids: CSASLLSYEQYF. The CDR3 DNA reads TGCAGTGCTAGTTTGCTCTCCTACGAGCAGTACTTC.

This clonotype was picked up many times. The chain joins TRBV7-3 to TRBJ2-1, with D possibly TRBD2 on 6 matching bases. Germline CDR1 is SGHTA and CDR2 is FQGTGA. Trimming removed 8 bases at V and 6 bases at J, with 17 bases between. The CDR3 runs 14 residues. The CDR3 DNA sequence: TGTGCCAGCGGTCCAGGCGGGACTCTCAATGAGCAGTTCTTC. The encoded protein is CASGPGGTLNEQFF.

Ten or more counts support this clonotype. CDR3 nucleotide sequence: TGTGCCAGCAGTGGGACAGGCTATAGCAATCAGCCCCAGCATTTT. Amino acids: CASSGTGYSNQPQHF. The V call is TRBV12-3 or TRBV12-4, the J call TRBJ1-5; 8 bases are shared with TRBD1. Unmatched junction bases numbered 3, after V lost 5 bases and J lost 0 bases. The CDR3 is 15 amino acids.

In the case of this clonotype: This sequence may be a read error, since a much larger clone differs from it by one base. The chain combines TRBV29-1 with TRBJ2-2; D possibly corresponds to TRBD2 (6 bases). The CDR3 is 12 residues long. Looked up from germline, CDR1 is SQVTM and CDR2 is ANQGSEA. CDR3 amino acids: CCVDGGRRELFF. CDR3 coding DNA: TGCTGCGTTGACGGGGGTCGGCGGGAGCTGTTTTTT.

The V gene is TRBV10-3, the J gene TRBJ2-7, with D tentatively TRBD2 (6 bases). Germline CDR1 is ENHRY and CDR2 is SYGVKD. This CDR3 is 16 amino acids long. Trimming shortened V by 0 bases and J by 3 bases, and 15 bases separated the two germline ends. CDR3 protein: CAISESIPRAGYEQYF. The DNA of the CDR3 is TGTGCCATCAGTGAGTCGATTCCGCGAGCGGGCTACGAGCAGTACTTC.

This clonotype has a count of ten or more. The chain links TRBV12-3 or TRBV12-4 to TRBJ2-7; perhaps TRBD2 as D (7 bases). The CDR3 has 14 residues. Trimming took 6 bases from V and 6 from J, leaving 18 bases between them. CDR3 DNA: TGTGCCAGCAGCTCGGCGGCGGGGGCGGGCGAGCAGTACTTC. The encoded protein is CASSSAAGAGEQYF.

This clonotype came up many times. V is TRBV11-2 and J is TRBJ2-6; D gene ambiguous. This CDR3 region has 12 residues. Trimming stripped 6 bases from V and 3 bases from J, with 3 bases between. Germline V lookup: CDR1 SGHAT, CDR2 FQNNGV. CDR3 DNA sequence: TGTGCCAGCAGTCTTGGGGCCAACGTCCTGACTTTC. Translated: CASSLGANVLTF.

This clonotype was observed a few times. The CDR3 DNA sequence: TGTGCCAGCAGCTCCGGGTCGCAAGAGACCCAGTACTTC. It translates to CASSSGSQETQYF. V is TRBV5-6 and J is TRBJ2-5; D is unresolved. The CDR3 covers 13 residues. The germline V gene encodes CDR1 SGHDT and CDR2 YYEEEE. V gave up 3 bases and J gave up 2 bases, with 8 bases separating them.

This clonotype was seen ten or more times. J is TRBJ2-7 and V is TRBV7-2; D is unclear. V lost 0 bases and J lost 0, with 9 bases in between. Germline CDR1 SGHTA, CDR2 FQGNSA. CDR3 size: 15 residues. CDR3 residues: CASSLAGQRSYEQYF. For the CDR3, the DNA is TGTGCCAGCAGCTTAGCAGGCCAGCGCTCCTACGAGCAGTACTTC.